This T cell receptor beta chain is drawn from a study of monozygotic twins with inflammatory bowel disease. General study results and limits: IBD patients share fewer clonotypes with other people than healthy twins do, especially with disease activity. Discordant twins had repertoire similarity that did not differ from that of concordant twins, possibly from limited power.

On this clonotype: The antigen is unknown.

Germline V gives CDR1 SEHNR, CDR2 FQNEAQ (reference sequence). This CDR3 is 17 amino acids long. Incorporation of UMIs carrying a 6-nucleotide sample barcode was performed by template switching. TCRdb re-analyzed the 5' RACE reads; it lists each CDR3 protein once, without DNA. In all, the sample yields approximately 150,000 distinct CDR3 sequences. The sequence derives from a human donor with ulcerative colitis or Crohn's disease, or a healthy co-twin of an affected twin (not recorded which). The chain is built from TRBV7-9 and TRBJ2-3; the TRBD2 assignment by TCRdb is unverifiable without DNA. Sequenced: blood. The chain's CDR3 is CASSLGTSGIYTDTQYF.